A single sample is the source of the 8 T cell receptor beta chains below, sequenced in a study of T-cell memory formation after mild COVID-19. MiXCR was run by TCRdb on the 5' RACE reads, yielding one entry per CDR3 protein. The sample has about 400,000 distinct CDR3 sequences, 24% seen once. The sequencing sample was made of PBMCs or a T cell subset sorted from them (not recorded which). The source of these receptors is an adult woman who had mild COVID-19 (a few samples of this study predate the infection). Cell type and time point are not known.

The CDR3 sequence: CSVAASGEKETQYF. The CDR3 DNA reads as TGCAGCGTTGCGGCTAGCGGGGAAAAAGAGACCCAGTACTTC. The J gene is TRBJ2-5, the V gene TRBV29-1, with 9 bases matching TRBD2. The CDR3 is 14 amino acids. In germline, CDR1 is SQVTM, CDR2 ANQGSEA. V shed 4 bases, J shed 3 bases, and the junction held 6 bases outside the gene matches.

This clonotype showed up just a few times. DNA for the CDR3: TGCGCCAGCAACCTCCTAGCGGGAGGTTCCTACAATGAGCAGTTCTTC. Translating it yields CASNLLAGGSYNEQFF. The rearrangement links TRBV5-1 to TRBJ2-1; 11 bases align to TRBD2. The CDR3 is made up of 16 amino acids. CDR1 SGHRS and CDR2 YFSETQ come from the germline V gene. V lost 6 bases and J lost 1; bases outside the gene matches: 6.

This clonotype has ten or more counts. In DNA form, the CDR3 reads TGCGCCAGCAGCGACAGGGCAGGGACTGAAGCTTTCTTT. Amino acids: CASSDRAGTEAFF. V is TRBV5-1 and J is TRBJ1-1; the match to TRBD1 covers 7 bases. The CDR3 runs 13 residues. Trimming removed 4 bases from V and 5 bases from J; junction bases left unmatched: 5. Germline values: CDR1 SGHRS, CDR2 YFSETQ.

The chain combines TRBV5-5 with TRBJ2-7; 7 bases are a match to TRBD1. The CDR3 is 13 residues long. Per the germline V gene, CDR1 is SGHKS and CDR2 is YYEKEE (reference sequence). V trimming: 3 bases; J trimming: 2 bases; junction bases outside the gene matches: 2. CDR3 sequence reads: CASSWDSTYEQYF. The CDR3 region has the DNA TGTGCCAGCAGCTGGGACAGTACCTACGAGCAGTACTTC. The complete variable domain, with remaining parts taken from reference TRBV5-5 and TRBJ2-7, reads DAGVTQSPTHLIKTRGQQVTLRCSPISGHKSVSWYQQVLGQGPQFIFQYYEKEERGRGNFPDRFSARQFPNYSSELNVNALLLGDSALYLCASSWDSTYEQYFGPGTRLTVT.

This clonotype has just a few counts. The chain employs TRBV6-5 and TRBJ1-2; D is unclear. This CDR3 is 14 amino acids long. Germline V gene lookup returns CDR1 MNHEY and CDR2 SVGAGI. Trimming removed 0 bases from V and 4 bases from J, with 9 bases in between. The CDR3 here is CASSYSIKGYGYTF. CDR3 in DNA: TGTGCCAGCAGTTACTCGATAAAGGGCTATGGCTACACCTTC.

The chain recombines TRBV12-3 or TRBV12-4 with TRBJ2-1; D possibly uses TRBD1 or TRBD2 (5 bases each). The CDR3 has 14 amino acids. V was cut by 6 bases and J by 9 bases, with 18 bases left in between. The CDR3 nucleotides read TGTGCCAGCAGCCGGGGACCGACGCGGGTTGAGCAGTTCTTC. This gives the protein CASSRGPTRVEQFF.

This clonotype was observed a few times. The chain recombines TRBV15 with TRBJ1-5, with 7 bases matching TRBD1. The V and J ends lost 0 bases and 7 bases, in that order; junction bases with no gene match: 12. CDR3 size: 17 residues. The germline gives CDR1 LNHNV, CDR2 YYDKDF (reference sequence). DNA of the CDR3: TGTGCCACCAGCAGAGAAAGACAGGGAGGATCGCGACAGCCCCAGCATTTT. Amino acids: CATSRERQGGSRQPQHF.

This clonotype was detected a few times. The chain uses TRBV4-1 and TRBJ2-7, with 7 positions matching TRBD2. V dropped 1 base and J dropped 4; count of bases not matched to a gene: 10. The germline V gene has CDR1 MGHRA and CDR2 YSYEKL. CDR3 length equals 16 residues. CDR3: CASSQGAREGQYEQYF. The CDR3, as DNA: TGCGCCAGCAGCCAAGGGGCCAGGGAGGGCCAGTACGAGCAGTACTTC.